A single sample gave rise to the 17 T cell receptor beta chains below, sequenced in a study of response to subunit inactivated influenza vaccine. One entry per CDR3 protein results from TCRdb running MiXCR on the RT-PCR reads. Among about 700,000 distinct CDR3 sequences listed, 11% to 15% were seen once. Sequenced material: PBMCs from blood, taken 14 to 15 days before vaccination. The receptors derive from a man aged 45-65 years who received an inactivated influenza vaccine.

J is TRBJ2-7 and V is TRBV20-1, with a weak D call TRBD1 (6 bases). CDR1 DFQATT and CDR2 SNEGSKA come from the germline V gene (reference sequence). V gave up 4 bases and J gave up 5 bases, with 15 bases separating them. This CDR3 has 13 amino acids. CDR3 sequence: CSANLPRGHEQYF. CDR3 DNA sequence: TGCAGTGCTAACCTCCCCAGGGGCCACGAGCAGTACTTC.

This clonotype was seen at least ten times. The CDR3 is CASSSLGETEAFF. In DNA, the CDR3 is TGTGCCAGCAGCTCCCTGGGAGAAACTGAAGCTTTCTTT. This rearrangement joins TRBV9 to TRBJ1-1; D unclear. CDR3 length: 13 residues. CDR1 is SGDLS, CDR2 YYNGEE, per germline. Trimming took 4 bases from V and 5 from J, leaving 12 bases between them. Complete variable domain (other parts from reference TRBV9 and TRBJ1-1): DSGVTQTPKHLITATGQRVTLRCSPRSGDLSVYWYQQSLDQGLQFLIQYYNGEERAKGNILERFSAQQFPDLHSELNLSSLELGDSALYFCASSSLGETEAFFGQGTRLTVV.

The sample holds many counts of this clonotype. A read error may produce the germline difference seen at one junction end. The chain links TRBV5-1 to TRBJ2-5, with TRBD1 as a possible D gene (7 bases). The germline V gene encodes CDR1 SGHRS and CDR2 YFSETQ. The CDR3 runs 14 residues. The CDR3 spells CASSFGQGGETQYF. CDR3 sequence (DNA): TGTGCCAGCAGTTTTGGGCAGGGGGGAGAGACCCAGTACTTC.

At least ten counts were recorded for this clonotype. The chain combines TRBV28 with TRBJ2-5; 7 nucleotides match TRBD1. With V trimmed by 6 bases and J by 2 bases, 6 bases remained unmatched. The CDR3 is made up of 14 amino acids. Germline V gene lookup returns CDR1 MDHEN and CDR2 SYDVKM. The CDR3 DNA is TGTGCCAGCAGCGATTGGGGACAGCAAGAGACCCAGTACTTC. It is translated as CASSDWGQQETQYF.

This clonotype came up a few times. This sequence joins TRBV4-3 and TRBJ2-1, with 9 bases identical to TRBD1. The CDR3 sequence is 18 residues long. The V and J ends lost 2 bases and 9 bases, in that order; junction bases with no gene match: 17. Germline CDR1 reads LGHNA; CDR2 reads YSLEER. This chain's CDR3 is CASSQSLITGTGIGEQFF. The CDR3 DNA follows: TGCGCCAGCAGCCAAAGCCTAATTACCGGGACAGGGATAGGTGAGCAGTTCTTC.

The CDR3 sequence is CASSEPNSGSYEQYF. The CDR3 bases are TGTGCCAGCAGCGAACCCAATAGCGGATCCTACGAGCAGTACTTC. The rearrangement uses TRBV6-2 or TRBV6-3 and TRBJ2-7; D is possibly TRBD2 (6 bases). The CDR3 spans 15 residues. Germline V CDR1 and CDR2: MNHEY, SVGEGT. Trimming took 6 bases from V and 1 from J, leaving 16 bases between them.

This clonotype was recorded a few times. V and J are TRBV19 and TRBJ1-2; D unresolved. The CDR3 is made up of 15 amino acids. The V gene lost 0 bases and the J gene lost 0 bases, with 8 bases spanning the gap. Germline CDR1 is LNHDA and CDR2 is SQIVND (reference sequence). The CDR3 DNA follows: TGTGCCAGTAGTATAGATCGGGAAGCTAACTATGGCTACACCTTC. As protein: CASSIDREANYGYTF.

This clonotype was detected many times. This CDR3 reads CASSQDAGTGAYNEQFF. CDR3 DNA: TGCGCCAGCAGCCAAGATGCTGGGACAGGGGCCTACAATGAGCAGTTCTTC. The rearrangement links TRBV4-3 to TRBJ2-1; TRBD1 matches at 10 bases. The CDR3 is 17 residues long. Looked up from germline, CDR1 is LGHNA and CDR2 is YSLEER. V lost 0 bases, J lost 2 bases, and 4 bases stayed unmatched.

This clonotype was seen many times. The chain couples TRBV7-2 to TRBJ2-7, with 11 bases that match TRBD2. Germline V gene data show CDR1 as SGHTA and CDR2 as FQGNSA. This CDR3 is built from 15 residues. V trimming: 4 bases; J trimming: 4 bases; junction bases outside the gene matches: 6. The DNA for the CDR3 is TGTGCCAGCAGCTCAACTAGCGGGAGATCTTACGAGCAGTACTTC. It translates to CASSSTSGRSYEQYF. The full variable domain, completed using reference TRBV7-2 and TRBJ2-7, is GAGVSQSPSNKVTEKGKDVELRCDPISGHTALYWYRQSLGQGLEFLIYFQGNSAPDKSGLPSDRFSAERTGGSVSTLTIQRTQQEDSAVYLCASSSTSGRSYEQYFGPGTRLTVT.

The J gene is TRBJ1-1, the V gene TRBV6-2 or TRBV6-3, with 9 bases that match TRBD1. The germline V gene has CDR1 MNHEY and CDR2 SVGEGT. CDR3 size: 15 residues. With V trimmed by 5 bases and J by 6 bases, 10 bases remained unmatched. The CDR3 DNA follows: TGTGCCAGCAGTATAACGGGACAGGGTTTCTCTGAAGCTTTCTTT. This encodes CASSITGQGFSEAFF.

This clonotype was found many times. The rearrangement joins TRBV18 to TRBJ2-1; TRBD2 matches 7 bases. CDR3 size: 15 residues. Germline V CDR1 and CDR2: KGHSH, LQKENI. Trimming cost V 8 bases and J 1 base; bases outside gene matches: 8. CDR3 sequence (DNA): TGTGCCAGCAGCCCTCCTAGCGGTTCCTACAATGAGCAGTTCTTC. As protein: CASSPPSGSYNEQFF.

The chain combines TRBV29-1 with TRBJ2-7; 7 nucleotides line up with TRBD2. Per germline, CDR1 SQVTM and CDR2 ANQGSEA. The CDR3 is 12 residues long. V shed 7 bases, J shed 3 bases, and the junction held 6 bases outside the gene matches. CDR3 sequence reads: CSAGTIDYEQYF. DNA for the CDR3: TGCAGCGCCGGGACTATTGACTACGAGCAGTACTTC.

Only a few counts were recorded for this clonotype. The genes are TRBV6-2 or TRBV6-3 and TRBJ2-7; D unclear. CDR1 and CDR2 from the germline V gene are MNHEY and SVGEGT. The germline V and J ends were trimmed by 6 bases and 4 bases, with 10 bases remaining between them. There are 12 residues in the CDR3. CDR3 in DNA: TGTGCCAGCAGCCCACAACAATACGAGCAGTACTTC. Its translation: CASSPQQYEQYF.

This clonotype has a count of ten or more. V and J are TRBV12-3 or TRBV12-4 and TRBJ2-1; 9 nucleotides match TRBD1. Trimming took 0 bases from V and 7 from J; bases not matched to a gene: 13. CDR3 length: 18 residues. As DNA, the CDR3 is TGTGCCAGCAGTTTAGCGAAAATCTGGGACAGGGAATTGAATGAGCAGTTCTTC. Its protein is CASSLAKIWDRELNEQFF.

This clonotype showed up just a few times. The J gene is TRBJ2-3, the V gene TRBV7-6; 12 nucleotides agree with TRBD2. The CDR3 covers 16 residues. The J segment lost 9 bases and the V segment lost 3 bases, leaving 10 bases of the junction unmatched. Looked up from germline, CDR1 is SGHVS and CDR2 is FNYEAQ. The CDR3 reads CASSFSSSGGAGTQYF. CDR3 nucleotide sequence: TGTGCCAGCAGCTTTTCCTCTAGCGGGGGGGCTGGAACGCAGTATTTT. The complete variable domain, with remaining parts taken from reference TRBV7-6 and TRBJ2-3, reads GAGVSQSPRYKVTKRGQDVALRCDPISGHVSLYWYRQALGQGPEFLTYFNYEAQQDKSGLPNDRFSAERPEGSISTLTIQRTEQRDSAMYRCASSFSSSGGAGTQYFGPGTRLTVL.

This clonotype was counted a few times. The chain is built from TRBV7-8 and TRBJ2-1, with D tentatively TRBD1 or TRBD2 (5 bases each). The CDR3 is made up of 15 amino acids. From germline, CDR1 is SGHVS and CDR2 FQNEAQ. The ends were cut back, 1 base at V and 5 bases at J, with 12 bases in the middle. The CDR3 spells CASSLGGTVHNEQFF. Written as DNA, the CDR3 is TGTGCCAGCAGCTTAGGGGGGACCGTCCACAATGAGCAGTTCTTC.

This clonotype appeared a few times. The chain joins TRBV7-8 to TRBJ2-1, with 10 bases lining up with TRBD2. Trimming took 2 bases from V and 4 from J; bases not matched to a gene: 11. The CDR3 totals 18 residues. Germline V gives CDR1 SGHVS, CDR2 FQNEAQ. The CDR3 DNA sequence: TGTGCCAGCAGCTTACAAGCGGGGGGGCTAACTCCTTACAATGAGCAGTTCTTC. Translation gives CASSLQAGGLTPYNEQFF.